This T cell receptor beta chain was identified in a study of breast tumors, draining lymph nodes, adjacent tissues. This clonotype was detected ten times or more. Breast cancer patients provided tissue from their axillary draining lymph nodes. TCRdb passed the multiplex PCR reads through MiXCR, listing each CDR3 protein once. The sample includes fewer than 300,000 distinct CDR3 sequences, 32% of them seen just once. The J segment lost 0 bases and the V segment lost 5 bases, leaving 4 bases of the junction unmatched. Per germline, CDR1 DFQATT and CDR2 SNEGSKA (reference sequence). This CDR3 has 16 residues.

The sample consisted of axillary lymph node tissue. This receptor was taken from a female donor with breast cancer. Some clones in this sample may be carry-over from other donors' samples. The gene calls are TRBV20-1 and TRBJ2-1; 13 nucleotides align to TRBD2. CDR3 sequence (DNA): TGCAGTGCTTTTACTAGCGGGAGGGGCTCCTACAATGAGCAGTTCTTC. Protein product: CSAFTSGRGSYNEQFF.